Presented here are 11 T cell receptor beta chains from one specimen sequenced in a study of T cells in women clearing cervical HPV infection. Libraries were prepared by immunoSEQ multiplex PCR; TCRdb keeps only in-frame clonotypes and omits some of them. The table lists tens of thousands of clones. The sequenced material came from blood buffy coat. These receptors were obtained from a woman aged 18-69 years with a cervical HPV16 infection that either progressed to CIN3+ or cleared (not recorded which).

Worth noting for this clone: The read terminates 3 residues ahead of where the CDR3 ends, so the germline J gene completes it. The rearrangement uses TRBV5-5 and TRBJ2-2; 7 bases are a match to TRBD2. The length of the CDR3 is 14 residues. The V gene end was trimmed by 3 bases and the J gene end by 6 bases; junction bases not matched to a gene: 5. The germline gives CDR1 SGHKS, CDR2 YYEKEE (reference sequence). CDR3 in amino acids: CASSWEGIPGELFF. The CDR3 bases that were read are TGTGCCAGCAGCTGGGAGGGGATTCCCGGGGAG.

As for this clone: The read gets to within 3 residues of the CDR3 end, and the germline J gene fills in the rest. The chain uses TRBV7-9 and TRBJ2-1; no clear D. Deletions cut 5 bases from V and 8 bases from J, with 10 bases between. Germline CDR1 and CDR2: SEHNR and FQNEAQ (reference sequence). This CDR3 is built from 12 residues. The CDR3 sequence: CASSMPGDEQFF. CDR3 DNA, as far as it was read: TGTGCCAGCAGCATGCCAGGCGATGAG. The full variable domain, completed using reference TRBV7-9 and TRBJ2-1, is DTGVSQNPRHKITKRGQNVTFRCDPISEHNRLYWYRQTLGQGPEFLTYFQNEAQLEKSRLLSDRFSAERPKGSFSTLEIQRTEQGDSAMYLCASSMPGDEQFFGPGTRLTVL.

As for this clone: The read comes to an end 3 residues before the CDR3 does, leaving the germline J gene to fill in the end. V usage is TRBV2 and J usage is TRBJ1-4; 7 bases fit TRBD1. Germline V gives CDR1 SNHLY, CDR2 FYNNEI. Trimming cost V 7 bases and J 3 bases; bases outside gene matches: 5. The CDR3 is made up of 14 amino acids. This CDR3 reads CASNRGQSNEKLFF. Partial CDR3 DNA: TGTGCCAGCAACCGGGGACAGTCTAATGAAAAA. The full variable domain, with the rest looked up from reference TRBV2 and TRBJ1-4, is EPEVTQTPSHQVTQMGQEVILRCVPISNHLYFYWYRQILGQKVEFLVSFYNNEISEKSEIFDDQFSVERPDGSNFTLKIRSTKLEDSAMYFCASNRGQSNEKLFFGSGTQLSVL.

Regarding this clone: The read halts 3 residues ahead of the CDR3 end, with the missing end drawn from the germline J gene. The chain couples TRBV7-9 to TRBJ1-5, with D hard to call. In germline, CDR1 is SEHNR, CDR2 FQNEAQ (reference sequence). This CDR3 has 14 residues. V lost 1 base, J lost 1 base, and 5 bases lay in between. CDR3 bases read: TGTGCCAGCAGCTTAGGGCTGAGCAATCAGCCC. This codes for CASSLGLSNQP. The complete CDR3 protein is CASSLGLSNQPQHF.

As regards this clone: The read comes to an end 3 residues before the CDR3 does, leaving the germline J gene to fill in the end. Other DNA variants within this sample encode the same CDR3. The chain joins TRBV20-1 to TRBJ2-1; 10 bases fit TRBD2. Germline lookup yields CDR1 DFQATT and CDR2 SNEGSKA (reference sequence). V gave up 6 bases and J gave up 7 bases; unmatched junction bases: 6. The CDR3 has 13 amino acids. The DNA read from the CDR3 is TGCAGTGCCAGCGGGGGGGCGGGTAATGAG. Its translation: CSASGGAGNE. The full CDR3 sequence reads CSASGGAGNEQFF.

Concerning this clone: The read is 3 residues too short to cover the CDR3 end, so that end is filled in from the germline J gene. The J gene is TRBJ2-5, the V gene TRBV7-8, with 13 bases matching TRBD2. This CDR3 has 16 amino acids. CDR1 SGHVS and CDR2 FQNEAQ come from the germline V gene. Germline trimming cut 5 bases from V and 5 bases from J; bases unmatched to any gene: 8. The covered CDR3 bases are TGTGCCAGCAGCATGTTACTAGCGGGGGGGCCTGAGACC. Its protein product is CASSMLLAGGPET. The whole CDR3 sequence reads CASSMLLAGGPETQYF. The full variable domain, completed using reference TRBV7-8 and TRBJ2-5, is GAGVSQSPRYKVAKRGQDVALRCDPISGHVSLFWYQQALGQGPEFLTYFQNEAQLDKSGLPSDRFFAERPEGSVSTLKIQRTQQEDSAVYLCASSMLLAGGPETQYFGPGTRLLVL.

In regard to this clone: Sequencing ends 3 residues short of the CDR3 end; the germline J gene provides the rest. The chain combines TRBV7-2 with TRBJ1-5; TRBD1 agrees at 9 bases. The ends lost 2 bases at V and 6 bases at J; junction bases unmatched: 5. This CDR3 spans 15 amino acids. Germline lookup yields CDR1 SGHTA and CDR2 FQGNSA. The CDR3 is CASSLTGQGIQPQHF. CDR3 DNA (partial): TGTGCCAGCAGCTTAACGGGACAGGGCATTCAGCCC.

Regarding this clone: The missing CDR3 end, 3 residues past where the read stops, is filled in from the germline J gene. This chain connects TRBV4-1 to TRBJ2-7; 9 bases fit TRBD1. Losses at the gene ends were 1 base for V and 3 bases for J; bases not matched to a gene: 4. There are 15 residues in the CDR3. Germline V gives CDR1 MGHRA, CDR2 YSYEKL. Partial CDR3 DNA: TGCGCCAGCAGCCAAGGGGACAGGGCAGACTACGAG. Amino acid sequence: CASSQGDRADYE. The CDR3 reads in full as CASSQGDRADYEQYF.

To note about this clone: The DNA ends 3 residues before the CDR3 does, and the rest of the CDR3 is filled in from the germline J gene. V and J are TRBV20-1 and TRBJ2-5; the D gene is possibly TRBD1 (5 bases). The CDR3 loop spans 14 amino acids. Trimming cost V 3 bases and J 4 bases, with 15 bases left between them. Looked up from germline, CDR1 is DFQATT and CDR2 is SNEGSKA (reference sequence). The CDR3 here is CSARAGFNLETQYF. The sequenced part of the CDR3 DNA is TGCAGTGCTAGGGCAGGGTTCAATTTAGAGACC.

As concerns this clone: The read ends 3 residues early relative to the CDR3; the germline J gene fills the gap. This chain joins TRBV20-1 and TRBJ1-1; D gene unclear. Between the trimmed V and J ends, which lost 0 bases and 3 bases, there was a span of 14 bases. Germline CDR1 is DFQATT and CDR2 is SNEGSKA (reference sequence). The CDR3 runs 15 residues. CDR3 DNA, as far as it was read: TGCAGTGCTAGAGATCGCAGGCTAGCCGACACTGAA. Translation: CSARDRRLADTE. The whole CDR3 region reads CSARDRRLADTEAFF.

Concerning this clone itself: The sequenced fragment ends 3 residues before the CDR3 boundary, so the rest is inferred from the germline J gene. The chain employs TRBV4-1 and TRBJ1-2, with D hard to call. In germline, CDR1 is MGHRA, CDR2 YSYEKL. Deletions cut 1 base from V and 5 bases from J, with 11 bases between. This CDR3 comprises 14 residues. The part of the CDR3 DNA that was read is TGCGCCAGCAGCCAAGGAGACGCGGGGTATGGC. Its protein product is CASSQGDAGYG. The full-length CDR3 reads as CASSQGDAGYGYTF.